The T cell receptor (beta chain) described here comes from a study of T cells in localized non-small cell lung cancer. CDR1 is MGHDK and CDR2 is SYGVNS in the germline V gene. V was cut by 5 bases and J by 2 bases, with 5 bases left in between. CDR3 length equals 12 residues. Regarding the study as a whole: A denser population of T cells in blood accompanied longer overall survival.

Measured with immunoSEQ multiplex PCR; TCRdb has only the in-frame clones, and not every one. The sample carries around 1,700 clones, around 28% recorded once. Comment on this clone: No antigen is known for it.

V is TRBV25-1 and J is TRBJ2-3; D is unclear. Sample: lung tumor tissue, taken before any cancer treatment. This TCR was recovered from a male donor at least 60 years old with stage II squamous cell lung carcinoma. The CDR3 bases are TGTGCCAGCAGTCTTAACACAGATACGCAGTATTTT. This translates into CASSLNTDTQYF.